A selection of T cell receptor beta chains follows, all from one sample in a study of CD8 T cells in ankylosing spondylitis. TCRdb ran MiXCR on the 5' RACE reads and lists one entry per CDR3 protein. The table lists around 890,000 distinct CDR3 sequences, about an eighth of them singletons. Sequences were obtained from blood, either unsorted or a sorted T cell fraction (not recorded which). These receptors came from a male donor with ankylosing spondylitis. CDR3s leave out the opening cysteine and the closing phenylalanine or tryptophan. A D gene is named only where the DNA matches it firmly. The size entry is marked missing in some rows and otherwise reads once, few, many or a size class.

TRBJ2-1,TRBD2,many,TRBV6-2/TRBV6-3,ASSYRPSGSSYNEQF
TRBJ1-1,.,few,TRBV6-2/TRBV6-3,ASSYSNSEAF
TRBJ2-7,.,few,TRBV5-1,ASSFGPDGTYEQY
TRBJ2-1,TRBD1,few,TRBV11-3,ASRPGTVHEQF
TRBJ1-1,.,.,TRBV28,ATLGLSNTEAF
TRBJ1-2,TRBD1,.,TRBV20-1,SASLRDLSGQGTANYGYT
TRBJ2-2,.,.,TRBV7-2,ASSLGPGPNTGELF
TRBJ2-5,TRBD2,.,TRBV4-3,ASSQDWATSGGARETQY
TRBJ2-7,TRBD2,.,TRBV18,ASSPTTSGVFYEQY
TRBJ1-2,.,.,TRBV18,ASSPDSIYGYT
TRBJ2-1,TRBD2,few,TRBV4-2,ASSQPSAGGPYNEQF
TRBJ2-1,.,many,TRBV12-3/TRBV12-4,ASLLLSPYNEQF
TRBJ2-3,.,once,TRBV7-9,ASSSGRGRDTQY
TRBJ2-5,.,.,TRBV6-5,ASSYGGSGETQY
TRBJ2-5,.,few,TRBV29-1,SLLRGQETQY
TRBJ2-5,.,.,TRBV5-6,ASSLFSARQETQY
TRBJ2-5,.,.,TRBV20-1,SARSGPDGETQY
TRBJ1-1,.,many,TRBV20-1,SARGGITEAF
TRBJ2-2,TRBD1,few,TRBV5-5,ASSLARQGAGELF
TRBJ2-1,.,.,TRBV7-2,ASSLSPDYNEQF
TRBJ2-6,.,few,TRBV4-2,ASSQVRSTVYSGANVLT
TRBJ2-5,.,many,TRBV29-1,SVFQGTGETQY
TRBJ2-7,TRBD2,.,TRBV7-6,ASSGGGY
TRBJ1-2,.,once,TRBV7-2,ASSYQNGQYGYT
TRBJ1-1,.,few,TRBV28,ASSQQQGYPNTEAF
TRBJ2-7,TRBD2,many,TRBV29-1,SVVLAGVEQY
TRBJ2-7,.,few,TRBV27,ASRLLGSSYEQY
TRBJ1-6,.,few,TRBV30,AWSLNWQGSNSPLH
TRBJ1-2,TRBD1,.,TRBV20-1,SAPDRDSLNYGYT
TRBJ1-1,.,.,TRBV3-1,ASSQPGPGTEAF
TRBJ2-3,TRBD2,.,TRBV7-8,ANGGGKRTDTQY
TRBJ2-2,TRBD1,many,TRBV20-1,SAKQGANTGELF